The present T cell receptor beta chain was sequenced within a study of cytomegalovirus exposure and HLA in healthy donors. Sequencing was performed with immunoSEQ multiplex PCR; in TCRdb, only in-frame clones are kept and a portion is missing. The sample lists some 330,000 clones, more than 80% occurring once. Sequencing was done on a sample of PBMCs. This sequence was found in a woman aged 18-35 years in good health and CMV-seronegative.

The CDR3, as DNA: TGCAGCGTTGGCTTAGGGATAGCGGAGGGGGCGGATACGCAGTATTTT. The encoded protein is CSVGLGIAEGADTQYF. The chain uses TRBV29-1 and TRBJ2-3; a possible D gene is TRBD1 (7 bases). Trimming pared 4 bases from V and 6 bases from J, leaving 23 bases between. The CDR3 has 16 residues. CDR1 is SQVTM and CDR2 is ANQGSEA in the germline V gene.